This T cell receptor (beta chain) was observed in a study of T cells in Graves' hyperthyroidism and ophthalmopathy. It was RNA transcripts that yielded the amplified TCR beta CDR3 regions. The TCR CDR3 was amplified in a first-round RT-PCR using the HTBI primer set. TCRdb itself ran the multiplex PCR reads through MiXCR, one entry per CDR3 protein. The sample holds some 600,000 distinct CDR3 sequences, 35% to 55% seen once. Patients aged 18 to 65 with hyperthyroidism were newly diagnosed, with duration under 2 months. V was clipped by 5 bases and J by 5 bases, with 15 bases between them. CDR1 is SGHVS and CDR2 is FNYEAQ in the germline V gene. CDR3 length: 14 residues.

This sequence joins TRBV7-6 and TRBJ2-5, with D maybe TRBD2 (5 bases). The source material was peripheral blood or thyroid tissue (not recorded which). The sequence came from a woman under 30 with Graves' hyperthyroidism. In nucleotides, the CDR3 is TGTGCCAGCAGCGTTGGCCCTAGCAGGGAGACCCAGTACTTC. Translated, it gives CASSVGPSRETQYF.